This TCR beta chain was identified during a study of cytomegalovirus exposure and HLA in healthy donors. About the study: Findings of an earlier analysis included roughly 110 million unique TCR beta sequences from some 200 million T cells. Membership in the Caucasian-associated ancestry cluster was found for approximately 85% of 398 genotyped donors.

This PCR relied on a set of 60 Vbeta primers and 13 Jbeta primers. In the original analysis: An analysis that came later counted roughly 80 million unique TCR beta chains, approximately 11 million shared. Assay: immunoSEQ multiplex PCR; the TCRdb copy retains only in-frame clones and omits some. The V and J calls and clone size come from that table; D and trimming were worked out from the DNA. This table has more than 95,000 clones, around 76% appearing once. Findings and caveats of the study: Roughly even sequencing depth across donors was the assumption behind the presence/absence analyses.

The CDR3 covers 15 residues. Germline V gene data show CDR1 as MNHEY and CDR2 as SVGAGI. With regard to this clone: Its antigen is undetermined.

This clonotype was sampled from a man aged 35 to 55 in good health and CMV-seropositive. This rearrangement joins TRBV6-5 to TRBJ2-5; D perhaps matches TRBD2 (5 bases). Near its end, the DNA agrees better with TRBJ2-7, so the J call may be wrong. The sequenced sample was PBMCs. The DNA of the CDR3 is TGTGCCAGCAGTTTGGATCCGGGGAGCTCCTACGAGCAGTACTTC. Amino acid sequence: CASSLDPGSSYEQYF.